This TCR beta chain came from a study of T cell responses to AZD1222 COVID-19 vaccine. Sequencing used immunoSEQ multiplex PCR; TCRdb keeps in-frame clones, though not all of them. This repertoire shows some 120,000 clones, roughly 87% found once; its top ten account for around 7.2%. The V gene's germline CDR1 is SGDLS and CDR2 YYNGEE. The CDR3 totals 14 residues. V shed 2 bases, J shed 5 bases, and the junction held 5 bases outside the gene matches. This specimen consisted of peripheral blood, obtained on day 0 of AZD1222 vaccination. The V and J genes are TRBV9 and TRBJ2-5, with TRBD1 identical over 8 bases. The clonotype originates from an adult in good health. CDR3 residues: CASSVQGAGETQYF. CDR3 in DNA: TGTGCCAGCAGCGTTCAGGGGGCTGGGGAGACCCAGTACTTC.